This TCR beta chain was captured in a study of T cells in Graves' hyperthyroidism and ophthalmopathy. This clonotype was found a few times. V lost 9 bases and J 1 base, leaving 10 bases between the germline ends. Germline V gene data show CDR1 as KGHDR and CDR2 as SFDVKD. The CDR3 consists of 13 residues. Together with thyroid ultrasound, orbital computed tomography, serum thyroxine and TRAb, clinical symptoms were used for diagnoses. The investigators amplified TCR beta CDR3 regions from RNA transcripts. HTBI primers drove first-round RT-PCR of the TCR CDR3. TCRdb independently ran MiXCR on the multiplex PCR reads; one entry per CDR3 protein. The repertoire has roughly 660,000 distinct CDR3 sequences, 15% to 20% of them found once; the top ten carry roughly a sixth.

The chain combines TRBV24-1 with TRBJ2-3; no clear D gene. The receptor's source is a man aged 45-65 years with Graves' hyperthyroidism. Material: blood. CDR3 region: CATYNLGTDTQYF. In DNA, the CDR3 is TGTGCCACCTATAACCTCGGCACAGATACGCAGTATTTT.